The 24 T cell receptor beta chains in this list originate from one sample, sequenced in a study of beta chain features in type 1 diabetes. Study-wide results and limits: Moderate but significant shortening of TCRB CDR3s was recorded in all four CD4+ subsets from Type 1 diabetes patients.

For these TCRs, the target antigens are not known. cDNA synthesis used the whole RNA isolate, giving expressed TCRB sequences. Sequencing was performed with immunoSEQ multiplex PCR; in TCRdb, only in-frame clones are kept and a portion is missing. The sample carries more than 300,000 clones, about 12% recorded once. The sample consisted of naive CD4+ T cells from blood. All receptors come from a woman between 18 and 29 years old with type 1 diabetes.

In its sample, this clone was seen a few times. V gene TRBV7-2 combines with J gene TRBJ2-1; D may be TRBD1 (6 bases). There are 13 residues in the CDR3. CDR1 SGHTA and CDR2 FQGNSA come from the germline V gene. Between the trimmed V and J ends, which lost 3 bases and 8 bases, there was a span of 11 bases. Written as DNA, the CDR3 is TGTGCCAGCAGCTTCAGGGGTGGGGATGAGCAGTTCTTC. Translating gives CASSFRGGDEQFF.

The sample holds a few counts of this clone. This sequence joins TRBV2 and TRBJ1-2; 8 bases map to TRBD1. V lost 6 bases to trimming and J lost 5 bases; unmatched junction nucleotides: 8. In germline, CDR1 is SNHLY, CDR2 FYNNEI. The CDR3 runs to 14 residues. The CDR3 spells CASRDRARVYGYTF. The DNA for the CDR3 is TGTGCCAGCAGGGACAGGGCTCGAGTTTATGGCTACACCTTC.

The rearrangement uses TRBV19 and TRBJ2-7; tentatively, D is TRBD2 (5 bases). The V gene lost 5 bases and the J gene lost 0 bases, with 8 bases spanning the gap. CDR1 and CDR2 (germline): LNHDA, SQIVND (reference sequence). The CDR3 loop spans 13 amino acids. CDR3 coding DNA: TGTGCCAGTAGTTTAGCGCGCTCCTACGAGCAGTACTTC. Encoded protein: CASSLARSYEQYF.

This clone was found a few times. The gene calls are TRBV6-5 and TRBJ1-1, with unresolved D. CDR1 and CDR2 from the germline V gene are MNHEY and SVGAGI. This CDR3 spans 13 amino acids. V lost 6 bases, J lost 1 base, and 9 bases lay in between. CDR3 residues: CASSRVPNTEAFF. CDR3 DNA: TGTGCCAGCAGCCGGGTTCCGAACACTGAAGCTTTCTTT.

Only a few counts were recorded for this clone. This rearrangement joins TRBV19 to TRBJ2-7, with 8 bases identical to TRBD2. Germline-derived CDR1 and CDR2 are LNHDA and SQIVND (reference sequence). The CDR3 length is 14 residues. J gave up 5 bases and V 10 bases, and 13 bases lay outside the gene matches. CDR3 nucleotide sequence: TGTGCCACCACCAGCGGGAGTATCTTCAACGAGCAGTACTTC. Protein: CATTSGSIFNEQYF. Full variable domain (outside the CDR3, taken from reference TRBV19 and TRBJ2-7): DGGITQSPKYLFRKEGQNVTLSCEQNLNHDAMYWYRQDPGQGLRLIYYSQIVNDFQKGDIAEGYSVSREKKESFPLTVTSAQKNPTAFYLCATTSGSIFNEQYFGPGTRLTVT.

The J gene is TRBJ2-7, the V gene TRBV11-2; possible D gene TRBD1, 5 bases. This CDR3 is 17 amino acids long. The V end was cut by 4 bases, the J end by 0 bases, with 19 bases between. Germline V gene data show CDR1 as SGHAT and CDR2 as FQNNGV. CDR3 in amino acids: CASSSGLGPPLSYEQYF. The CDR3 nucleotides are TGTGCCAGCAGCTCAGGGTTGGGTCCCCCCCTCTCCTACGAGCAGTACTTC.

The chain joins TRBV7-9 to TRBJ1-6, with 11 bases lining up with TRBD1. In germline, CDR1 is SEHNR, CDR2 FQNEAQ (reference sequence). The CDR3 covers 16 residues. Trimming removed 2 bases from V and 9 bases from J; junction bases left unmatched: 6. CDR3 in amino acids: CASSLPSGTGGSPLHF. DNA for the CDR3: TGTGCCAGCAGCTTACCGTCCGGGACAGGGGGTTCACCCCTCCACTTT.

This rearrangement joins TRBV6-6 to TRBJ2-3; 7 nucleotides match TRBD1. The CDR3 consists of 15 residues. V lost 5 bases, J lost 2 bases, and 7 bases stayed unmatched. The germline V gene encodes CDR1 MNHNY and CDR2 SVGAGI (reference sequence). CDR3 in DNA: TGTGCCAGCAGTAGCCGGGACAGATACACAGATACGCAGTATTTT. Its translation is CASSSRDRYTDTQYF.

The rearrangement links TRBV7-9 to TRBJ2-1; 12 bases align to TRBD2. V lost 5 bases to trimming and J lost 0 bases; unmatched junction nucleotides: 5. The CDR3 length is 17 residues. CDR1 and CDR2 (germline): SEHNR, FQNEAQ (reference sequence). The CDR3 DNA is TGTGCCAGCAGCGGAGGGACTAGCGGGTACTCCTACAATGAGCAGTTCTTC. Translation gives CASSGGTSGYSYNEQFF. Looking up the rest from reference TRBV7-9 and TRBJ2-1 gives the full variable domain: DTGVSQNPRHKITKRGQNVTFRCDPISEHNRLYWYRQTLGQGPEFLTYFQNEAQLEKSRLLSDRFSAERPKGSFSTLEIQRTEQGDSAMYLCASSGGTSGYSYNEQFFGPGTRLTVL.

The chain recombines TRBV5-1 with TRBJ2-5; the match to TRBD1 covers 9 bases. CDR3 length: 18 amino acids. From germline, CDR1 is SGHRS and CDR2 YFSETQ. Unmatched junction bases numbered 20, after V lost 4 bases and J lost 7 bases. CDR3: CASSLGPYRGLGTRTQYF. Written as DNA, the CDR3 is TGCGCCAGCAGCCTCGGACCCTACAGGGGGCTGGGTACTAGGACCCAGTACTTC.

In this sample, this clone turned up a few times. The chain joins TRBV7-2 to TRBJ1-2; D is possibly TRBD1 (6 bases). This CDR3 is 13 amino acids long. V gave up 4 bases and J gave up 3 bases, with 9 bases separating them. Germline CDR1 is SGHTA and CDR2 is FQGNSA. DNA of the CDR3: TGTGCCAGCAGCTCGTCAGGGGACTATGGCTACACCTTC. Protein product: CASSSSGDYGYTF. Looking up the rest from reference TRBV7-2 and TRBJ1-2 gives the full variable domain: GAGVSQSPSNKVTEKGKDVELRCDPISGHTALYWYRQSLGQGLEFLIYFQGNSAPDKSGLPSDRFSAERTGGSVSTLTIQRTQQEDSAVYLCASSSSGDYGYTFGSGTRLTVV.

The chain couples TRBV25-1 to TRBJ2-1, with no clear D. Trimming removed 2 bases from V and 10 bases from J, with 6 bases in between. This CDR3 has 11 residues. Germline CDR1 reads MGHDK; CDR2 reads SYGVNS. The DNA for the CDR3 is TGTGCCAGCAGTGAAAAGCGAGAGCAGTTCTTC. This translates into CASSEKREQFF.

Only a few counts were recorded for this clone. The chain uses TRBV25-1 and TRBJ2-7, with D perhaps matching TRBD1 (7 bases). The CDR3 is 15 amino acids. Germline CDR1 reads MGHDK; CDR2 reads SYGVNS. V was trimmed by 5 bases and J by 4 bases, leaving 18 bases between them. The CDR3 region is CASSPGGTVGYEQYF. The CDR3 DNA reads as TGTGCCAGCAGTCCAGGAGGGACAGTGGGGTACGAGCAGTACTTC.

V gene TRBV2 combines with J gene TRBJ2-6; D is perhaps TRBD2 (5 bases). The CDR3 has 14 amino acids. Germline CDR1 SNHLY, CDR2 FYNNEI. Trimming left V 8 bases short and J 0 bases short, with 8 bases between. In DNA, the CDR3 is TGTGCCAGCCTAGCCGACTCTGGGGCCAACGTCCTGACTTTC. Amino acid sequence: CASLADSGANVLTF.

The chain uses TRBV28 and TRBJ2-6; D uncertain. The V end lost 7 bases, the J end lost 0 bases, and 13 bases lay between the germline ends. This CDR3 has 16 amino acids. Germline CDR1 is MDHEN and CDR2 is SYDVKM. This CDR3 reads CASMVPGDSGANVLTF. As DNA, the CDR3 is TGTGCCAGCATGGTCCCCGGTGACTCTGGGGCCAACGTCCTGACTTTC.

The chain links TRBV7-2 to TRBJ1-2; the D gene is possibly TRBD1 (6 bases). Germline-derived CDR1 and CDR2 are SGHTA and FQGNSA. Trimming removed 0 bases at V and 8 bases at J, with 19 bases between. The CDR3 consists of 16 residues. CDR3 DNA sequence: TGTGCCAGCAGCTTAGCAAGAATACAGGGAAAGGAGGGCTACACCTTC. It is translated as CASSLARIQGKEGYTF.

The chain couples TRBV7-9 to TRBJ2-4; D is possibly TRBD1 (6 bases). Per germline, CDR1 SEHNR and CDR2 FQNEAQ (reference sequence). This CDR3 has 16 residues. The ends were cut back, 5 bases at V and 1 base at J, with 15 bases in the middle. The chain's CDR3 is CASSDGEGVAKNIQYF. DNA for the CDR3: TGTGCCAGCAGCGACGGTGAGGGGGTTGCCAAAAACATTCAGTACTTC.

The chain links TRBV2 to TRBJ2-2, with D tentatively TRBD1 (5 bases). The V end was cut by 7 bases, the J end by 5 bases, with 11 bases between. This CDR3 region has 13 residues. CDR1 and CDR2 (germline): SNHLY, FYNNEI. The CDR3 DNA sequence: TGTGCCAGCACCCCAGGGTTTACCGGGGAGCTGTTTTTT. Amino acid sequence: CASTPGFTGELFF.

The V and J genes are TRBV2 and TRBJ1-2; TRBD1 agrees at 10 bases. The germline V gene has CDR1 SNHLY and CDR2 FYNNEI. This CDR3 contains 14 residues. V was clipped by 5 bases and J by 4 bases; unmatched bases: 4. The chain's CDR3 is CASSIRDRGYGYTF. DNA for the CDR3: TGTGCCAGCAGTATCCGGGACAGGGGCTATGGCTACACCTTC.

This clone was counted only a few times. The chain couples TRBV11-1 to TRBJ2-1; D is ambiguous. Trimming stripped 1 base from V and 4 bases from J, with 11 bases between. CDR3 length: 15 amino acids. Germline loops: CDR1 SGHAT, CDR2 FQDESV (reference sequence). The CDR3 DNA reads as TGTGCCAGCAGCTTAGGGTGGGCCCCTTACAATGAGCAGTTCTTC. It codes for CASSLGWAPYNEQFF.

This sequence joins TRBV20-1 and TRBJ1-1; D is undetermined. This CDR3 region has 11 residues. Per germline, CDR1 DFQATT and CDR2 SNEGSKA (reference sequence). V was trimmed by 7 bases and J by 1 base, leaving 7 bases between them. The CDR3 DNA reads TGCAGTGTTGTCTGGAACACTGAAGCTTTCTTT. This encodes CSVVWNTEAFF.

V usage is TRBV30 and J usage is TRBJ2-7; the match to TRBD1 covers 11 bases. The J segment lost 6 bases and the V segment lost 2 bases, leaving 9 bases of the junction unmatched. Per germline, CDR1 GTSNPN and CDR2 SVGIG (reference sequence). The CDR3 contains 15 residues. CDR3 residues: CAWSHSGTGGGEQYF. DNA for the CDR3: TGTGCCTGGAGTCATTCCGGGACAGGGGGTGGCGAGCAGTACTTC.

J is TRBJ1-5 and V is TRBV11-2; weak D call: TRBD1 (6 bases). CDR1 and CDR2 (germline): SGHAT, FQNNGV. Between the trimmed V and J ends, which lost 5 bases and 3 bases, there was a span of 11 bases. CDR3 size: 14 residues. The chain's CDR3 is CASSQTGDNQPQHF. CDR3 bases: TGTGCCAGCAGCCAGACAGGTGACAATCAGCCCCAGCATTTT.

This clone has a handful of counts. This chain connects TRBV18 to TRBJ2-5; the D gene is possibly TRBD2 (6 bases). Germline assignment: CDR1 KGHSH and CDR2 LQKENI. Trimming removed 3 bases from V and 1 base from J, with 15 bases in between. The CDR3 is 16 residues long. The CDR3 sequence: CASSPLNGRPQETQYF. The CDR3 nucleotides read TGTGCCAGCTCACCTTTGAATGGGAGGCCCCAAGAGACCCAGTACTTC.